The table lists the clone carrying this T cell receptor beta chain with a count of one. V lost 6 bases and J lost 7, with 13 bases in between. The germline V gene encodes CDR1 SEHNR and CDR2 FQNEAQ (reference sequence). This CDR3 contains 13 residues. TCRdb keeps only in-frame clones here, not all; method: immunoSEQ multiplex PCR. The sample includes 50,000 to 70,000 clones, approximately 93% of them seen just once. The sample belongs to a study of T cells in localized non-small cell lung cancer. The chain employs TRBV7-9 and TRBJ2-1; D ambiguous. Here the sequenced sample was peripheral blood, taken before any cancer treatment. The sequence was collected from a man between 40 and 75 years old with stage I lung adenocarcinoma. As DNA, the CDR3 is TGTGCCAGCAGTCGTGACACGCGTAATGAGCAGTTCTTC. Its translation: CASSRDTRNEQFF.